These T cell receptor beta chains were read from a single sample in a study of a mutant IDH1 vaccine in newly diagnosed glioma. Their antigens are not known. The table came from immunoSEQ multiplex PCR; TCRdb's copy has only in-frame clones and leaves some out. The sample shows 41,000 or so clones, 78% of them seen only once. Here the sequenced sample was PBMCs, taken from a glioma patient whose treatment included an IDH1 peptide vaccine. All receptors come from a woman in her thirties or forties with glioma. Some clones in this sample may be carry-over from other donors' samples. Each CDR3 is given without its conserved first and last residue. Fields, in order: D gene, J gene, V gene, CDR3 protein. The D gene is left open where the match is weak.

TRBD1 | TRBJ1-2 | TRBV27 | ASSFGGGGGVYGYT
TRBD1 | TRBJ2-2 | TRBV6-6 | VIQGPNTGELF
TRBD1 | TRBJ2-3 | TRBV5-1 | ASSQGAGTDTQY
- | TRBJ1-5 | TRBV6-4 | ASSVERDQPQH
- | TRBJ2-7 | TRBV7-6 | ASSFMGLDNVQY
TRBD2 | TRBJ2-1 | TRBV7-2 | ASSPTSGGSSYNEQF
TRBD1 | TRBJ1-2 | TRBV7-2 | ASSSGQGNGYT
- | TRBJ2-5 | TRBV27 | AIHDRRDQETQY
- | TRBJ2-7 | TRBV28 | ASSLLEPHPEREPS
TRBD1 | - | TRBV5-5 | ASGRDRAYEQY
TRBD1 | TRBJ2-7 | TRBV5-1 | ASSLEGTGPSFGYEQY
TRBD1 | TRBJ1-1 | TRBV5-4 | ASSSGQMNTEAF
TRBD1 | TRBJ1-2 | TRBV25-1 | ASSVDRELWSYT
TRBD1 | TRBJ1-2 | TRBV7-9 | ASRWVGPGQGNRIYGYT
- | TRBJ2-2 | TRBV4-2 | ASSQVVISPGENTGELF
- | TRBJ1-1 | TRBV7-9 | ASSFTGMNTEAF
TRBD1 | TRBJ2-5 | TRBV7-3 | ASRSVGTGDQETQY
- | TRBJ1-3 | TRBV7-6 | ASSPRTDNRNTIY
- | TRBJ2-5 | TRBV7-8 | ASSPQDRWETQY
TRBD1 | TRBJ1-2 | TRBV9 | ASSNGGDSLYT